These 32 T cell receptor beta chains share one sample of origin, sequenced in a study of PD-1 blockade in classical Hodgkin lymphoma. Relapses following autologous stem cell transplantation were seen in all patients, with brentuximab vedotin exposure varying. Generated by immunoSEQ multiplex PCR, the TCRdb table keeps only in-frame clones and is missing some. The sample holds 66,000 or so clones, about 64% seen once. Specimen: peripheral blood mononuclear cells (PBMCs), collected before the second cycle of nivolumab. The source is a human donor with classical Hodgkin lymphoma.

The chain links TRBV27 to TRBJ2-7, with 12 bases fitting TRBD1. V gave up 4 bases and J gave up 2 bases; unmatched junction bases: 12. The CDR3 extends over 18 amino acids. Germline CDR1 and CDR2: MNHEY and SMNVEV (reference sequence). The chain's CDR3 is CASSYLGQGASSTYEQYF. DNA for the CDR3: TGTGCCAGCAGTTATTTGGGACAGGGGGCTTCTTCGACCTACGAGCAGTACTTC.

The rearrangement joins TRBV6-1 to TRBJ1-5, with 7 positions matching TRBD1. This CDR3 comprises 15 residues. Germline CDR1 MNHNS, CDR2 SASEGT. Trimming cost V 4 bases and J 2 bases; bases outside gene matches: 5. The CDR3 nucleotides read TGTGCCAGCAGTGCGACAGGGATGGGCAATCAGCCCCAGCATTTT. It yields the protein CASSATGMGNQPQHF.

This clone showed up just a few times. The V and J genes are TRBV5-1 and TRBJ1-3; the D is unclear. Trimming shortened V by 0 bases and J by 0 bases, and 13 bases separated the two germline ends. This CDR3 is built from 17 residues. Germline CDR1 and CDR2: SGHRS and YFSETQ. The CDR3 spells CASSLGLRLGSGNTIYF. CDR3 bases: TGCGCCAGCAGCTTGGGTCTCAGGCTCGGCTCTGGAAACACCATATATTTT.

In this sample, this clone turned up once. The rearrangement joins TRBV11-2 to TRBJ2-1; 7 nucleotides line up with TRBD2. The trim removed 5 bases at V and 7 bases at J, leaving 11 bases unmatched. Looked up from germline, CDR1 is SGHAT and CDR2 is FQNNGV. This CDR3 is built from 15 residues. CDR3 protein: CASSDEGGSLNEQFF. As DNA, the CDR3 is TGTGCCAGCAGCGACGAGGGCGGGAGTCTTAATGAGCAGTTCTTC.

This clone was seen only a few times. The rearrangement links TRBV7-6 to TRBJ2-2, with 8 bases matching TRBD1. This CDR3 has 17 amino acids. The germline CDR1 and CDR2 sequences are SGHVS and FNYEAQ. The V segment lost 4 bases and the J segment 1 base; nucleotides outside the gene matches: 8. Here the CDR3 reads CASSYGGTGENTGELFF. The CDR3 DNA reads as TGTGCCAGCAGCTACGGAGGGACAGGCGAGAACACCGGGGAGCTGTTTTTT.

The chain carries TRBV19 and TRBJ2-3; the D is unclear. The CDR3 sequence is 12 residues long. Deletions cut 5 bases from V and 2 bases from J, with 5 bases between. The V gene's germline CDR1 is LNHDA and CDR2 SQIVND (reference sequence). Here the CDR3 reads CASSFSTDTQYF. The DNA of the CDR3 is TGTGCCAGTAGTTTCTCCACAGATACGCAGTATTTT.

CDR3 loop: CASGVAGLSYEQYF. CDR3 in DNA: TGCGCCAGCGGTGTAGCAGGACTCTCCTACGAGCAGTACTTC. The chain carries TRBV10-2 and TRBJ2-7, with D possibly being TRBD2 (5 bases). Germline-derived CDR1 and CDR2 are WSHSY and SAAADI. V was pared by 8 bases and J by 0 bases, with 14 bases between. This CDR3 contains 14 residues.

This chain joins TRBV7-6 and TRBJ1-3; perhaps TRBD1 as D (6 bases). Trimming removed 1 base at V and 8 bases at J, with 12 bases between. CDR3 length: 14 amino acids. In germline, CDR1 is SGHVS, CDR2 FNYEAQ. CDR3 protein: CASSLGQEGDTIYF. The CDR3, as DNA: TGTGCCAGCAGCTTAGGACAGGAAGGAGACACCATATATTTT.

The chain employs TRBV9 and TRBJ1-4, with 7 positions matching TRBD1. The CDR3 runs to 14 residues. Trimming removed 2 bases from V and 4 bases from J; junction bases left unmatched: 2. Germline V CDR1 and CDR2: SGDLS, YYNGEE. CDR3 residues: CASSVGTVNEKLFF. CDR3 DNA sequence: TGTGCCAGCAGCGTGGGGACAGTTAATGAAAAACTGTTTTTT.

At least ten counts were recorded for this clone. The V call is TRBV7-2, the J call TRBJ1-2, with TRBD1 matching over 11 bases. This CDR3 is 14 amino acids long. With 5 bases clipped from V and 4 bases from J, the junction kept 3 bases outside the gene matches. The germline V gene encodes CDR1 SGHTA and CDR2 FQGNSA. DNA for the CDR3: TGTGCCAGCAGCGCGGACAGGGGGCCCTATGGCTACACCTTC. Translating gives CASSADRGPYGYTF.

The gene calls are TRBV5-3 and TRBJ2-7; D is uncertain. TRBV5-3 is classed as an ORF, of uncertain function. This CDR3 spans 11 amino acids. CDR3 region: CAPMGRYEQYF. The CDR3 bases are TGTGCTCCGATGGGTCGTTACGAGCAGTACTTC.

This chain uses TRBV6-1 with TRBJ2-1; the D gene is possibly TRBD1 (6 bases). Germline lookup yields CDR1 MNHNS and CDR2 SASEGT. The CDR3 extends over 15 amino acids. V lost 8 bases and J 3 bases, leaving 17 bases between the germline ends. The CDR3 sequence is CASGQPGHSYNEQFF. Here the CDR3 DNA reads TGTGCCAGCGGCCAACCGGGACATAGCTACAATGAGCAGTTCTTC.

This clone has only a few counts. The chain joins TRBV18 to TRBJ2-5; tentatively, D is TRBD1 (5 bases). In germline, CDR1 is KGHSH, CDR2 LQKENI. The germline V and J ends were trimmed by 2 bases and 4 bases, with 14 bases remaining between them. The CDR3 totals 15 residues. The CDR3, as DNA: TGTGCCAGCTCACCATATGAATCAGGGCGAGAGACCCAGTACTTC. The encoded protein is CASSPYESGRETQYF.

V is TRBV5-1 and J is TRBJ2-1; unclear D gene. The germline gives CDR1 SGHRS, CDR2 YFSETQ. CDR3 length: 13 residues. V was pared by 4 bases and J by 7 bases, with 12 bases between. The CDR3 sequence is CASSRDNSNEQFF. The CDR3 DNA follows: TGCGCCAGCAGCCGAGACAACTCGAATGAGCAGTTCTTC. Using reference TRBV5-1 and TRBJ2-1 for the parts outside the CDR3, the full variable domain is KAGVTQTPRYLIKTRGQQVTLSCSPISGHRSVSWYQQTPGQGLQFLFEYFSETQRNKGNFPGRFSGRQFSNSRSEMNVSTLELGDSALYLCASSRDNSNEQFFGPGTRLTVL.

J is TRBJ1-5 and V is TRBV6-5; D perhaps matches TRBD1 (5 bases). Germline V CDR1 and CDR2: MNHEY, SVGAGI. The CDR3 runs 15 residues. V was cut by 8 bases and J by 6 bases, with 20 bases left in between. CDR3 residues: CASGVGGGAFQPQHF. CDR3 nucleotides: TGTGCCAGCGGGGTTGGGGGGGGTGCGTTTCAGCCCCAGCATTTT.

This chain uses TRBV6-1 with TRBJ2-5; D not resolved. Germline V gives CDR1 MNHNS, CDR2 SASEGT. The CDR3 length is 14 residues. V dropped 3 bases and J dropped 2 bases, with 10 bases sitting between them. The CDR3 DNA sequence: TGTGCCAGCAGTGAGAGAGTACAGCAAGAGACCCAGTACTTC. It yields the protein CASSERVQQETQYF.

The chain combines TRBV28 with TRBJ2-1; perhaps TRBD2 as D (6 bases). Germline values: CDR1 MDHEN, CDR2 SYDVKM. The CDR3 loop spans 15 amino acids. Deletions cut 4 bases from V and 0 bases from J, with 10 bases between. This CDR3 reads CASSWGESSYNEQFF. CDR3 coding DNA: TGTGCCAGCAGTTGGGGGGAGAGCTCCTACAATGAGCAGTTCTTC.

This chain joins TRBV19 and TRBJ2-1; 8 bases line up with TRBD2. J was trimmed by 1 base and V by 0 bases; bases with no gene match: 2. Germline V lookup: CDR1 LNHDA, CDR2 SQIVND (reference sequence). This CDR3 region has 16 residues. The CDR3 here is CASSIELAASYNEQFF. CDR3 nucleotides: TGTGCCAGTAGTATAGAACTAGCGGCTTCCTACAATGAGCAGTTCTTC.

The gene calls are TRBV30 and TRBJ1-5; D unresolved. Germline values: CDR1 GTSNPN, CDR2 SVGIG (reference sequence). This CDR3 is 13 amino acids long. V lost 2 bases to trimming and J lost 6 bases, with 11 bases between them. CDR3 sequence reads: CAWSRGGSQPQHF. CDR3 coding DNA: TGTGCCTGGAGTCGGGGAGGGTCTCAGCCCCAGCATTTT.

The J gene is TRBJ1-1, the V gene TRBV9; D ambiguous. CDR1 and CDR2 from the germline V gene are SGDLS and YYNGEE. V was trimmed by 0 bases and J by 1 base, leaving 7 bases between them. The CDR3 totals 14 residues. In DNA form, the CDR3 reads TGTGCCAGCAGCGTAGGTGAAGGGAACACTGAAGCTTTCTTT. Amino acids: CASSVGEGNTEAFF.

J is TRBJ1-6 and V is TRBV27, with D possibly TRBD1 on 5 matching bases. Per the germline V gene, CDR1 is MNHEY and CDR2 is SMNVEV (reference sequence). The CDR3 has 12 amino acids. The V gene lost 8 bases and the J gene lost 9 bases, with 11 bases spanning the gap. The DNA of the CDR3 is TGTGCCAGCCAGGGTGGTGGTTCACCCCTCCACTTT. This sequence encodes CASQGGGSPLHF.

The V gene is TRBV30, the J gene TRBJ2-7, with 8 bases aligning to TRBD2. This CDR3 has 14 residues. CDR1 is GTSNPN and CDR2 is SVGIG in the germline V gene (reference sequence). The junction had 9 bases not matched to a gene; V was cut back by 5 bases and J by 3 bases. The CDR3 coding sequence is TGTGCCTGGGAGGTAGGAGCGGGGGACTACGAGCAGTACTTC. It encodes CAWEVGAGDYEQYF.

Written as DNA, the CDR3 is TGTGCCAGCAGTGACCCGGCGCAGGGGGGTAACTATGGCTACACCTTC. This gives the protein CASSDPAQGGNYGYTF. The chain has TRBV6-1 and TRBJ1-2; 7 bases fit TRBD1. The CDR3 runs to 16 residues. Germline CDR1 MNHNS, CDR2 SASEGT. The ends lost 3 bases at V and 1 base at J; junction bases unmatched: 8.

The chain employs TRBV4-1 and TRBJ2-1; tentative D call: TRBD2 (5 bases). Trimming stripped 1 base from V and 11 bases from J, with 12 bases between. The germline V gene has CDR1 MGHRA and CDR2 YSYEKL. This CDR3 contains 13 residues. The CDR3 region is CASSQGTHLQQFF. The CDR3 region has the DNA TGCGCCAGCAGCCAAGGGACTCACCTACAGCAGTTCTTC.

The chain is built from TRBV19 and TRBJ1-1; 7 bases agree with TRBD1. Germline V gene sequence: CDR1 LNHDA, CDR2 SQIVND (reference sequence). V lost 4 bases and J lost 5; bases outside the gene matches: 4. The CDR3 has 13 residues. CDR3 nucleotides: TGTGCCAGTAGTACAGGGGGTCGGACTGAAGCTTTCTTT. This sequence encodes CASSTGGRTEAFF.

V usage is TRBV28 and J usage is TRBJ1-2; D may be TRBD1 (6 bases). The CDR3 totals 13 residues. Trimming removed 2 bases from V and 5 bases from J, with 9 bases in between. Germline assignment: CDR1 MDHEN and CDR2 SYDVKM. As DNA, the CDR3 is TGTGCCAGCAGTTTAAGGGGGAAGTATGGCTACACCTTC. As protein: CASSLRGKYGYTF.

The chain links TRBV5-1 to TRBJ2-7; 12 bases fit TRBD1. CDR3 length equals 15 residues. Germline trimming cut 4 bases from V and 6 bases from J; bases unmatched to any gene: 8. Germline V gives CDR1 SGHRS, CDR2 YFSETQ. CDR3 sequence reads: CASSIKGTGGAEQYF. The CDR3, as DNA: TGCGCCAGCAGCATTAAGGGGACAGGGGGCGCCGAGCAGTACTTC. The full variable domain, its missing parts supplied by reference TRBV5-1 and TRBJ2-7, is KAGVTQTPRYLIKTRGQQVTLSCSPISGHRSVSWYQQTPGQGLQFLFEYFSETQRNKGNFPGRFSGRQFSNSRSEMNVSTLELGDSALYLCASSIKGTGGAEQYFGPGTRLTVT.

The chain is built from TRBV29-1 and TRBJ1-2; D ambiguous. The CDR3 length is 18 residues. In germline, CDR1 is SQVTM, CDR2 ANQGSEA. Trimming removed 2 bases at V and 0 bases at J, with 22 bases between. The CDR3 bases are TGCAGCGTTGAATCCCGGCTCCACTCCAGGAACGCTAACTATGGCTACACCTTC. This translates into CSVESRLHSRNANYGYTF.

This clone occurred once. This chain joins TRBV11-3 and TRBJ1-1; TRBD1 matches 8 bases. The V segment lost 2 bases and the J segment 4 bases; nucleotides outside the gene matches: 3. The CDR3 length is 14 residues. From germline, CDR1 is SGHNT and CDR2 YENEEA. CDR3 nucleotide sequence: TGTGCCAGCAGCTTACAGACAGGGGCCACTGAAGCTTTCTTT. This encodes CASSLQTGATEAFF. The complete variable domain, with remaining parts taken from reference TRBV11-3 and TRBJ1-1, reads EAGVVQSPRYKIIEKKQPVAFWCNPISGHNTLYWYLQNLGQGPELLIRYENEEAVDDSQLPKDRFSAERLKGVDSTLKIQPAELGDSAVYLCASSLQTGATEAFFGQGTRLTVV.

The J gene is TRBJ2-1, the V gene TRBV9; possible D gene TRBD2, 7 bases. V dropped 0 bases and J dropped 2 bases, with 9 bases sitting between them. The CDR3 covers 15 residues. CDR1 and CDR2 (germline): SGDLS, YYNGEE. The CDR3 region has the DNA TGTGCCAGCAGCGTAGGAGGGGGGGCCTACAATGAGCAGTTCTTC. Protein product: CASSVGGGAYNEQFF.

The chain recombines TRBV6-6 with TRBJ2-7; TRBD2 agrees at 9 bases. The trim removed 4 bases at V and 9 bases at J, leaving 13 bases unmatched. The CDR3 extends over 15 amino acids. Germline lookup yields CDR1 MNHNY and CDR2 SVGAGI (reference sequence). The CDR3: CASSSLVAGEDGQYF. In nucleotides, the CDR3 is TGTGCCAGCAGTTCCCTAGTAGCGGGGGAGGACGGGCAGTACTTC.

For the CDR3, the DNA is TGCGCCAGCAGTCAGCGGACAGGGGATGGCGGTAACTATGGCTACACCTTC. Encoded protein: CASSQRTGDGGNYGYTF. The rearrangement uses TRBV23-1 and TRBJ1-2, with 9 bases that match TRBD1. TRBV23-1 falls under the ORF class, with uncertain function. Unmatched junction bases numbered 9, after V lost 3 bases and J lost 1 base. The CDR3 consists of 17 residues.